This T cell receptor (beta chain) was captured by sequencing in a study of B cell selection in AIRE deficiency. Sorting defined conventional CD4 T cells as CD4+CD127+. The V end was cut by 5 bases, the J end by 6 bases, with 16 bases between. Germline-derived CDR1 and CDR2 are PRHDT and FYEKMQ (reference sequence). CDR3 length: 15 residues. TCRdb keeps only in-frame clones here, not all; method: immunoSEQ multiplex PCR. The table includes about 25,000 clones, less than 97% detected once. This TCR came from a human donor in good health. The rearrangement uses TRBV13 and TRBJ2-2, with D possibly matching TRBD1 (6 bases). Sequenced input: CD4+CD127+ conventional T cells sorted from PBMCs. The CDR3 reads CASSASQGNAGELFF. The CDR3 DNA is TGTGCCAGCAGCGCGTCACAGGGTAACGCCGGGGAGCTGTTTTTT.